This entry features one T cell receptor beta chain sequence. The antigen is unknown. Germline V gene lookup returns CDR1 LNHDA and CDR2 SQIVND (reference sequence). Deletions cut 5 bases from V and 6 bases from J, with 16 bases between. The CDR3 contains 14 residues. The sample is drawn from a study of siplizumab effects on memory and regulatory T cells. Broader study findings: The average Treg-derived proportion among mappable alloreactive CD4+ clones was 65% to 80% with siplizumab versus 26.9% in controls. The majority of clones, roughly 80-95% of proliferating CD4+ or CD8+ clones, lacked an assignable naive or memory phenotype.

Only in-frame clones appear in the TCRdb table, and some are missing; sequencing was by immunoSEQ multiplex PCR. Counted here are 100,000 to 120,000 clones, just under 95% occurring once; the ten biggest clones make up about 1.5%. The sequenced material came from CD4+ T cells sorted from blood. The chain employs TRBV19 and TRBJ1-1, with D hard to call. This sequence was found in a human donor in good health. Written as DNA, the CDR3 is TGTGCCAGTAGTGTGCGAGATATATCGGCTGAAGCTTTCTTT. Amino acids: CASSVRDISAEAFF.